A single sample gave rise to the 27 T cell receptor beta chains below, sequenced in a study of regulatory T cells in long-lasting Graves disease. Indicated time point: newly diagnosed GD, antithyroid drugs for less than 3 months. Generation of the TCR library employed RNA extracted from PBMCs. Combining iRepertoire HTBI primers with Arm-PCR of CDR3 regions, the authors built TCR beta libraries. TCRdb redid the calling of the multiplex PCR reads with MiXCR, one entry per CDR3 protein. The profile shows about 460,000 distinct CDR3 sequences, approximately 14% of them singletons. The same specimen was also included in a second study, on T cells in Graves' hyperthyroidism and ophthalmopathy.

Here the sequenced sample was peripheral blood mononuclear cells (PBMCs), taken at new diagnosis, from a patient treated with antithyroid drugs. These receptors were obtained from a woman between 45 and 60 years old with Graves disease.

This clonotype was seen repeatedly, ten times or more. V usage is TRBV12-3 or TRBV12-4 and J usage is TRBJ2-7; TRBD1 matches at 12 bases. The CDR3 is 15 residues long. V trimming: 4 bases; J trimming: 5 bases; junction bases outside the gene matches: 6. The CDR3: CASSSGDRGRDEQYF. CDR3 sequence (DNA): TGTGCCAGCAGTTCTGGGGACAGGGGGCGCGACGAGCAGTACTTC.

This clonotype was detected only a few times. This chain links TRBV7-9 with TRBJ1-3, with TRBD1 as a possible D gene (5 bases). Trimming removed 1 base from V and 3 bases from J, with 10 bases in between. This CDR3 is built from 15 residues. Germline V lookup: CDR1 SEHNR, CDR2 FQNEAQ (reference sequence). The CDR3 nucleotides read TGTGCCAGCAGCTTAGGGGGGGAAATTGGAAACACCATATATTTT. This codes for CASSLGGEIGNTIYF.

The table lists this clonotype with many counts. This CDR3 is CASSSTETGPTNQPQHF. Written as DNA, the CDR3 is TGTGCCAGCAGTTCTACCGAGACAGGGCCGACCAATCAGCCCCAGCATTTT. The chain recombines TRBV6-5 with TRBJ1-5, with 7 bases that match TRBD1. Germline V gene sequence: CDR1 MNHEY, CDR2 SVGAGI. The CDR3 is 17 residues long. V gave up 4 bases and J gave up 3 bases; unmatched junction bases: 12.

This clonotype has only a few counts. V usage is TRBV4-1 and J usage is TRBJ2-7; D might be TRBD2 (5 bases). Germline V gives CDR1 MGHRA, CDR2 YSYEKL. The CDR3 spans 17 residues. Trimming cost V 1 base and J 2 bases, with 18 bases left between them. CDR3 loop: CASSQVATGGLAYEQYF. The CDR3 nucleotides are TGCGCCAGCAGCCAAGTGGCCACGGGCGGGTTAGCCTACGAGCAGTACTTC.

This clonotype was recorded a few times. The chain carries TRBV3-1 and TRBJ1-1; D may be TRBD1 (5 bases). From germline, CDR1 is LGHDT and CDR2 YNNKEL (reference sequence). The CDR3 covers 13 residues. Trimming removed 8 bases from V and 5 bases from J, with 15 bases in between. The CDR3: CASEFGGRTEAFF. CDR3 DNA sequence: TGTGCCAGCGAGTTCGGGGGTAGAACTGAAGCTTTCTTT. The variable domain in full, completed from reference TRBV3-1 and TRBJ1-1, reads DTAVSQTPKYLVTQMGNDKSIKCEQNLGHDTMYWYKQDSKKFLKIMFSYNNKELIINETVPNRFSPKSPDKAHLNLHINSLELGDSAVYFCASEFGGRTEAFFGQGTRLTVV.

This clonotype was observed many times. The gene calls are TRBV3-1 and TRBJ2-1, with D tentatively TRBD2 (6 bases). The V end was cut by 0 bases, the J end by 0 bases, with 6 bases between. Germline V gives CDR1 LGHDT, CDR2 YNNKEL (reference sequence). The CDR3 extends over 15 amino acids. The CDR3 DNA reads TGTGCCAGCAGCCAAGATAGCGGCTCCTACAATGAGCAGTTCTTC. It codes for CASSQDSGSYNEQFF.

This clonotype has only a few counts. V and J are TRBV28 and TRBJ1-6; D gene uncertain. Per the germline V gene, CDR1 is MDHEN and CDR2 is SYDVKM. Between the trimmed V and J ends, which lost 4 bases and 8 bases, there was a span of 12 bases. The CDR3 is 14 residues long. Here the CDR3 DNA reads TGTGCCAGCAGTTCACAACACAGAGATTCACCCCTCCACTTT. Translating gives CASSSQHRDSPLHF. The complete variable domain, with remaining parts taken from reference TRBV28 and TRBJ1-6, reads DVKVTQSSRYLVKRTGEKVFLECVQDMDHENMFWYRQDPGLGLRLIYFSYDVKMKEKGDIPEGYSVSREKKERFSLILESASTNQTSMYLCASSSQHRDSPLHFGNGTRLTVT.

In its sample, this clonotype was seen many times. The genes are TRBV6-1 and TRBJ1-3; 9 bases map to TRBD1. V lost 6 bases, J lost 3 bases, and 3 bases stayed unmatched. The CDR3 extends over 14 amino acids. The germline V gene encodes CDR1 MNHNS and CDR2 SASEGT. The CDR3 sequence: CASRGQGNGNTIYF. The CDR3 DNA reads as TGTGCCAGCAGGGGACAGGGTAATGGAAACACCATATATTTT.

The CDR3 bases are TGTGCCAGCAGTCCATGGACAGGGGGCGGGTCGACCCAGTACTTC. Amino acids: CASSPWTGGGSTQYF. The chain links TRBV28 to TRBJ2-5; TRBD1 aligns across 11 bases. CDR3 size: 15 residues. CDR1 is MDHEN and CDR2 is SYDVKM in the germline V gene. V shed 5 bases, J shed 7 bases, and the junction held 9 bases outside the gene matches.

This clonotype occurred once. One base away lies a much larger clone, so this may be a sequencing read error. In DNA, the CDR3 is TGTGCCGGCAGCTTAGAAGGTCAGCCCCAGCATTTT. This sequence encodes CAGSLEGQPQHF. V gene TRBV11-2 combines with J gene TRBJ1-5; D is ambiguous. CDR3 size: 12 residues. In germline, CDR1 is SGHAT, CDR2 FQNNGV.

The chain is built from TRBV6-1 and TRBJ2-5, with D unresolved. CDR1 and CDR2 from the germline V gene are MNHNS and SASEGT. The CDR3 extends over 14 amino acids. The V and J ends lost 0 bases and 5 bases respectively, with 10 bases between them. The CDR3 loop is CASSEASATETQYF. Written as DNA, the CDR3 is TGTGCCAGCAGTGAAGCCAGTGCGACTGAGACCCAGTACTTC.

This clonotype was found a few times. The chain is built from TRBV20-1 and TRBJ2-5; 11 bases line up with TRBD1. Trimming cost V 6 bases and J 0 bases; bases outside gene matches: 30. Germline assignment: CDR1 DFQATT and CDR2 SNEGSKA (reference sequence). This CDR3 spans 23 amino acids. CDR3 sequence: CSARRTGGAGEGRPGRYQETQYF. The DNA of the CDR3 is TGCAGTGCGAGAAGGACAGGGGGCGCGGGAGAAGGGAGGCCCGGCCGGTACCAAGAGACCCAGTACTTC.

The chain recombines TRBV10-2 with TRBJ1-6, with 9 nucleotides matching TRBD1. With 6 bases clipped from V and 7 bases from J, the junction kept 10 bases outside the gene matches. The CDR3 contains 16 residues. Per germline, CDR1 WSHSY and CDR2 SAAADI. This CDR3 reads CASRPGQGGWNSPLHF. The CDR3 coding sequence is TGCGCCAGCAGGCCGGGACAGGGAGGTTGGAATTCACCCCTCCACTTT.

This clonotype was seen repeatedly, ten times or more. This chain joins TRBV30 and TRBJ2-1, with TRBD2 matching 8 bases. This CDR3 contains 14 residues. V dropped 0 bases and J dropped 8; count of bases not matched to a gene: 6. Germline V CDR1 and CDR2: GTSNPN, SVGIG (reference sequence). This CDR3 reads CAWSVSGSRDEQFF. DNA for the CDR3: TGTGCCTGGAGTGTAAGCGGGAGTCGTGATGAGCAGTTCTTC.

This clonotype was counted ten times or more. CDR3 coding DNA: TGTGCCAGCAGTGGCACACTGAACACTGAAGCTTTCTTT. The encoded protein is CASSGTLNTEAFF. J is TRBJ1-1 and V is TRBV6-1; D is unclear. Between the trimmed V and J ends, which lost 4 bases and 0 bases, there was a span of 6 bases. Germline assignment: CDR1 MNHNS and CDR2 SASEGT. CDR3 length: 13 residues.

This clonotype was observed a handful of times. This rearrangement joins TRBV28 to TRBJ2-4; no reliable D call. Germline loops: CDR1 MDHEN, CDR2 SYDVKM. CDR3 length: 15 residues. The V end lost 3 bases, the J end lost 6 bases, and 15 bases lay between the germline ends. The CDR3, as DNA: TGTGCCAGCAGTTTGACTGGCGGATTCAGAAACATTCAGTACTTC. Translation: CASSLTGGFRNIQYF.

This clonotype has only a few counts. This sequence may be a read error, since a much larger clone differs from it by one base. The V call is TRBV7-6, the J call TRBJ2-1; weak D call: TRBD2 (5 bases). V was trimmed by 1 base and J by 2 bases, leaving 9 bases between them. Germline CDR1 and CDR2: SGHVS and FNYEAQ. The CDR3 has 15 residues. This chain's CDR3 is CASSLVASPYNEQFF. The CDR3 bases are TGTGCCAGCAGCTTAGTGGCTAGCCCCTACAATGAGCAGTTCTTC.

There are many counts of this clonotype. This chain joins TRBV12-3 or TRBV12-4 and TRBJ2-2; D tentatively reads TRBD1 or TRBD2 (5 bases each). V was trimmed by 6 bases and J by 6 bases, leaving 11 bases between them. This CDR3 is built from 13 residues. CDR3 in amino acids: CASSPMGAGELFF. CDR3 bases: TGTGCCAGCAGCCCCATGGGGGCCGGGGAGCTGTTTTTT.

The sample holds many counts of this clonotype. The J gene is TRBJ1-1, the V gene TRBV20-1, with a weak D call TRBD1 (6 bases). This CDR3 contains 14 residues. The germline gives CDR1 DFQATT, CDR2 SNEGSKA (reference sequence). With 6 bases removed from V and 1 base from J, the gap between germline ends came to 15 bases. CDR3 sequence: CSAPSRQANTEAFF. Here the CDR3 DNA reads TGCAGTGCCCCGAGCCGACAGGCGAACACTGAAGCTTTCTTT.

This clonotype was found many times. This sequence joins TRBV6-5 and TRBJ2-1; 14 nucleotides agree with TRBD2. Germline CDR1 reads MNHEY; CDR2 reads SVGAGI. This CDR3 spans 18 amino acids. The trim removed 4 bases at V and 1 base at J, leaving 6 bases unmatched. The DNA for the CDR3 is TGTGCCAGCAGTTTCCGACTAGCGGGAGGGCCTTCCTACAATGAGCAGTTCTTC. This gives the protein CASSFRLAGGPSYNEQFF.

This clonotype was seen at least ten times. V gene TRBV6-5 combines with J gene TRBJ1-4, with TRBD1 as a possible D gene (5 bases). V was trimmed by 4 bases and J by 7 bases, leaving 13 bases between them. The CDR3 covers 14 residues. Germline V gene data show CDR1 as MNHEY and CDR2 as SVGAGI. CDR3 DNA: TGTGCCAGCAGTTGGACGGGGCTGCGTGAAAAACTGTTTTTT. Its translation: CASSWTGLREKLFF.

This clonotype was counted a few times. The junction differs from germline at one of its ends, possibly a read error. The CDR3 DNA follows: TGTGCCAGCAGCTTGATAGCGGATCGCACAGGTACGCAGTATTTT. It yields the protein CASSLIADRTGTQYF. J is TRBJ2-3 and V is TRBV28; maybe TRBD2 (6 bases). The CDR3 extends over 15 amino acids. The V gene's germline CDR1 is MDHEN and CDR2 SYDVKM.

The genes are TRBV12-5 and TRBJ2-7; 7 nucleotides match TRBD1. V lost 6 bases, J lost 3 bases, and 2 bases stayed unmatched. This CDR3 has 12 amino acids. Germline V CDR1 and CDR2: LGHNT, FRNRAP. Here the CDR3 reads CASGRGLYEQYF. For the CDR3, the DNA is TGTGCTAGTGGGAGGGGGCTCTACGAGCAGTACTTC. Based on the CDR3 plus reference TRBV12-5 and TRBJ2-7, the full variable domain is DARVTQTPRHKVTEMGQEVTMRCQPILGHNTVFWYRQTMMQGLELLAYFRNRAPLDDSGMPKDRFSAEMPDATLATLKIQPSEPRDSAVYFCASGRGLYEQYFGPGTRLTVT.

This chain uses TRBV7-3 with TRBJ2-2; possibly TRBD2 for D (7 bases). Trimming left V 3 bases short and J 5 bases short, with 13 bases between. The CDR3 covers 15 residues. Germline V gives CDR1 SGHTA, CDR2 FQGTGA. CDR3 in amino acids: CASSLSGGETGELFF. The DNA of the CDR3 is TGTGCCAGCAGCTTGTCGGGGGGCGAGACCGGGGAGCTGTTTTTT.

This clonotype was observed many times. The chain joins TRBV9 to TRBJ2-7; 9 nucleotides line up with TRBD2. There are 15 residues in the CDR3. Germline CDR1 is SGDLS and CDR2 is YYNGEE. The V gene end was trimmed by 0 bases and the J gene end by 4 bases; junction bases not matched to a gene: 5. Here the CDR3 DNA reads TGTGCCAGCAGCGTAGCTGGTAGCGGGAGTTACGAGCAGTACTTC. Amino acids: CASSVAGSGSYEQYF. Full variable domain (missing parts from reference TRBV9 and TRBJ2-7): DSGVTQTPKHLITATGQRVTLRCSPRSGDLSVYWYQQSLDQGLQFLIQYYNGEERAKGNILERFSAQQFPDLHSELNLSSLELGDSALYFCASSVAGSGSYEQYFGPGTRLTVT.

In its sample, this clonotype was seen many times. V and J are TRBV27 and TRBJ1-2; 7 positions agree with TRBD1. CDR1 and CDR2 (germline): MNHEY, SMNVEV (reference sequence). The V gene end was trimmed by 0 bases and the J gene end by 8 bases; junction bases not matched to a gene: 12. This CDR3 is built from 16 residues. In DNA form, the CDR3 reads TGTGCCAGCAGTTTATCGCGCCGTGACAGGGAGGTCGGCTACACCTTC. This sequence encodes CASSLSRRDREVGYTF.

Regarding this clonotype: A much more abundant neighbour one base away suggests this may be a read error. The chain is built from TRBV6-2 or TRBV6-3 and TRBJ2-7; tentatively, D is TRBD2 (5 bases). The CDR3 sequence is 18 residues long. Germline V gene data show CDR1 as MNHEY and CDR2 as SVGEGT. CDR3 in DNA: TGTGCCAGCAGGGAGGTCGGAGCAGTGGGAACGAGTAGCTACGAACAGTACTTC. Its protein is CASREVGAVGTSSYEQYF.